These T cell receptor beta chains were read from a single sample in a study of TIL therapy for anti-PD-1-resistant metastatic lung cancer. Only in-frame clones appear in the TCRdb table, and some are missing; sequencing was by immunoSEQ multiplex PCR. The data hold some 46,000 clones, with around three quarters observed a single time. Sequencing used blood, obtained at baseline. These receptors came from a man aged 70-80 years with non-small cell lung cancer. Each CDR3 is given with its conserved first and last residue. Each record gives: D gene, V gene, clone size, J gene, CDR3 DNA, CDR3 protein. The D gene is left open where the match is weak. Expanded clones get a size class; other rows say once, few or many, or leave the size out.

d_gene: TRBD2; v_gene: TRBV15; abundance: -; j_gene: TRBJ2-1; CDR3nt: TGTGCCACCAGCCGCCTAGGACTAGCGGGAGACCCTCCCTACAATGAGCAGTTCTTC; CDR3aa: CATSRLGLAGDPPYNEQFF
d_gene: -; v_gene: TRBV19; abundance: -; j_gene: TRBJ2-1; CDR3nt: TGTGCCAGTAGACCCACATGGAGCTCCTACAATGAGCAGTTCTTC; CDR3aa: CASRPTWSSYNEQFF
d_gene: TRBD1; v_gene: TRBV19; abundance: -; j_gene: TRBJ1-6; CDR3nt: TGTGCCAGTAGTGAGGGACAGGACCATAATTCACCCCTCCACTTT; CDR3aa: CASSEGQDHNSPLHF
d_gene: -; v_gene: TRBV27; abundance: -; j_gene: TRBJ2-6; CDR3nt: TGTGCCAGCAGTTTAAATAGCGGAGCCTCTGGGGCCAACGTCCTGACTTTC; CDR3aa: CASSLNSGASGANVLTF
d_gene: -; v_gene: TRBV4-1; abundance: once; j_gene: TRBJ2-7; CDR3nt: TGCGCCAGCAGCCAAGTAGGGGGGAACGAGCAGTACTTC; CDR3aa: CASSQVGGNEQYF
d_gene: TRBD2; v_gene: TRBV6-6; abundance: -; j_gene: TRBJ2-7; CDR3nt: TGTGCCAGCAGTTACTTCCGGGAGGGATCCTACGAGCAGTACTTC; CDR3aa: CASSYFREGSYEQYF
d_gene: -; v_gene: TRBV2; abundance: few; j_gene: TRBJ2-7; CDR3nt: TGTGCCAGCAGTAACGGGCTCTCCTACGAGCAGTACTTC; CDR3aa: CASSNGLSYEQYF
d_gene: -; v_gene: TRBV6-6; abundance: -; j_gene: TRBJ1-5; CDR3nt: TGTGCCAGCAGTTACTTAGACTCAGCAAATCAGCCCCAGCATTTT; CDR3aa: CASSYLDSANQPQHF
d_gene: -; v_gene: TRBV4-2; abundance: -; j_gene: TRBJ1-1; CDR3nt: TGTGCCAGCAGCCAAGATCCACAGGAGGACACTGAAGCTTTCTTT; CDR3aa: CASSQDPQEDTEAFF
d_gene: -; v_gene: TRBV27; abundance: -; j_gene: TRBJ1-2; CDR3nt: TGTGCCAGCAGTTTATCTGGCAGGGTGAACTATGGCTACACCTTC; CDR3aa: CASSLSGRVNYGYTF
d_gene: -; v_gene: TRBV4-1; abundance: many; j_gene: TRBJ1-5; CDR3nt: TGCGCCAGCAGCCAAGAACAAACAGGGAAGGCGTATCAGCCCCAGCATTTT; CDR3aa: CASSQEQTGKAYQPQHF
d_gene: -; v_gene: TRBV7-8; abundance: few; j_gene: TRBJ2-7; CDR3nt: TGTGCCAGCAGCTTAGCATCCGGACACTACGAGCAGTACTTC; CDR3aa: CASSLASGHYEQYF
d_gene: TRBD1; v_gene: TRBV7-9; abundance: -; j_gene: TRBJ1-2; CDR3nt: TGTGCCAGCAGCCTCCTGGGGGGGCAGGGGGACGGCTACACCTTC; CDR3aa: CASSLLGGQGDGYTF
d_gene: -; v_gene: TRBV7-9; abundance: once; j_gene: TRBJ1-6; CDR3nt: TGTGCCAGCAGCAACACGCAGAGGCGTGTAGATTCACCCCTCCACTTT; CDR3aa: CASSNTQRRVDSPLHF
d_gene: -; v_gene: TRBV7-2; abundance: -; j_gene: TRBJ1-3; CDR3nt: TGTGCCAGCAGCTTAGTTTGGGGCCTGAGCTCTGGAAACACCATATATTTT; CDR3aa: CASSLVWGLSSGNTIYF
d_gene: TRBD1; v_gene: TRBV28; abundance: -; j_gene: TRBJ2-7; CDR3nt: TGTGCCAGCAGTTACCTTGCTTCCAGGGGGCGCGGCAACGAGCAGTACTTC; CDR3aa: CASSYLASRGRGNEQYF
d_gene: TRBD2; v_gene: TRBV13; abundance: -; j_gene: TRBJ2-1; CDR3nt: TGTGCCAGCAGCTTAGTTGGACTAGCGGGAAATGAGCAGTTCTTC; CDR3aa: CASSLVGLAGNEQFF
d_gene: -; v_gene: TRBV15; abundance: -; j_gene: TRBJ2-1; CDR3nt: TGTGCCACCAGCAGAGACCGGGACGCTTTCAATGAGCAGTTCTTC; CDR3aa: CATSRDRDAFNEQFF
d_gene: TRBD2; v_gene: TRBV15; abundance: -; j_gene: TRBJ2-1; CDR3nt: TGTGCCACCAGCAGAGACGAACTAGCGGGAGCAGACAATGAGCAGTTCTTC; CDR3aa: CATSRDELAGADNEQFF
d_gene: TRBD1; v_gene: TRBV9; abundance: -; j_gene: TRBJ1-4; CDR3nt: TGTGCCAGCAGCATAAGCGACAGGGCAACTAATGAAAAACTGTTTTTT; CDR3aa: CASSISDRATNEKLFF
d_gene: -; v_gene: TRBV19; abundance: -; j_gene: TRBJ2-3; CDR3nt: TGTGCCAGTAGTATGAACAGGGTTAGCACAGATACGCAGTATTTT; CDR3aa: CASSMNRVSTDTQYF
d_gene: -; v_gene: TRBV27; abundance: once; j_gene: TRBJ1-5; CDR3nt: TGTGCCAGCAGTCCGTGGGGGGGCGGTCAGCCCCAGCATTTT; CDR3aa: CASSPWGGGQPQHF
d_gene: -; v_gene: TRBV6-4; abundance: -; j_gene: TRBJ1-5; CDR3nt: TGTGCCAGCAGTGAGAGAGGGGGACAGCCCCAGCATTTT; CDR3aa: CASSERGGQPQHF
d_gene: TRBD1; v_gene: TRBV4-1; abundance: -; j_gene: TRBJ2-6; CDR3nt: TGCGCCAGCAGCCTCGGGACAGGGAACGGGGCCAACGTCCTGACTTTC; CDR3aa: CASSLGTGNGANVLTF
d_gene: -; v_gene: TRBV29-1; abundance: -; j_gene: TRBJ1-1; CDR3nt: TGCAGCGCACTCCCGCAGGGCGGTACTGAAGCTTTCTTT; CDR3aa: CSALPQGGTEAFF
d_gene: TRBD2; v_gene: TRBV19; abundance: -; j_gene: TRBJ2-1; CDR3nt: TGTGCCAGTAGTAGCGGGAGAACCTACAATGAGCAGTTCTTC; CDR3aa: CASSSGRTYNEQFF
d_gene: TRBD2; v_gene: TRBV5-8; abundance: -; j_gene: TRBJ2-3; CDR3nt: TGTGCCAGCAGCTGGGATGATCTAGCGGGAGGGCCAACAGATACGCAGTATTTT; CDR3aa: CASSWDDLAGGPTDTQYF
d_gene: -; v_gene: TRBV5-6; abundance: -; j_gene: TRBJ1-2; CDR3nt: TGTGCCAGCAGCTTTGTGGGATTCTATGGCTACACCTTC; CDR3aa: CASSFVGFYGYTF
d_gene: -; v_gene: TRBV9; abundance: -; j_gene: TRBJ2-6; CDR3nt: TGTGCCAGCAGCGCCCCCCTTGAGGGGTATGCTGGGGCCAACGTCCTGACTTTC; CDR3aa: CASSAPLEGYAGANVLTF
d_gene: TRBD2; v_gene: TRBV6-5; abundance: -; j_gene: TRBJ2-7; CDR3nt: TGTGCCAGCAGTTACTTTCTAGCGGGAGTTGGCGAGCAGTACTTC; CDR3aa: CASSYFLAGVGEQYF
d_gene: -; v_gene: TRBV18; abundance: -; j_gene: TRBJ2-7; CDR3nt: TGTGCCAGCTCAGCCTCCGAGCCCCCCCACGAGCAGTACTTC; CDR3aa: CASSASEPPHEQYF
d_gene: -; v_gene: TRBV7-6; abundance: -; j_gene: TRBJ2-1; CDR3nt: TGTGCCAGCAGCCCAGGGACCGGACGGTACAATGAGCAGTTCTTC; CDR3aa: CASSPGTGRYNEQFF
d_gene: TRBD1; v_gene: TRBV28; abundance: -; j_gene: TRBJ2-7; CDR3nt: TGTGCCAGCAGTACAGAGGGACAGGGGGTATACGAGCAGTACTTC; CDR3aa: CASSTEGQGVYEQYF
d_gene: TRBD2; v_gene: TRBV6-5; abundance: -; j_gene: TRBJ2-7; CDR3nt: TGTGCCAGCAGCCAGACTAGCGGGTCCTCCTACGAGCAGTACTTC; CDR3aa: CASSQTSGSSYEQYF
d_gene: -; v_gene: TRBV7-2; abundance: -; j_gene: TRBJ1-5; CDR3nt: TGTGCCAGCAGCCAGGGACCATATCAGCCCCAGCATTTT; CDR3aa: CASSQGPYQPQHF
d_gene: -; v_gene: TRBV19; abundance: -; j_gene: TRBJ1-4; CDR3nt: TGTGCCAGTAGTCCGCGAGAGGGTGAAAAACTGTTTTTT; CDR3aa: CASSPREGEKLFF
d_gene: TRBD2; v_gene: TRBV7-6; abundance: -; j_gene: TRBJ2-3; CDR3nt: TGTGCCAGCAGCTTAGCAGGGCGGGAGGATACTCGGGATACGCAGTATTTT; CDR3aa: CASSLAGREDTRDTQYF
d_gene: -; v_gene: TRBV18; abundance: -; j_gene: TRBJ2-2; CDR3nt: TGTGCCAGCTCACCACTACATACTACCGGGGAGCTGTTTTTT; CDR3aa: CASSPLHTTGELFF
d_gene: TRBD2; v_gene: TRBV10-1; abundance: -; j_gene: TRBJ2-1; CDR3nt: TGCGCCAGCAGTGAGCCCGGGACTAGCGACAATGAGCAGTTCTTC; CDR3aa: CASSEPGTSDNEQFF
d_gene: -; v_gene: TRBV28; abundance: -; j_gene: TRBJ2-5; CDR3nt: TGTGCCAGCAGCCCTGACAGGATTGGAAAGACCCAGTACTTC; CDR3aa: CASSPDRIGKTQYF
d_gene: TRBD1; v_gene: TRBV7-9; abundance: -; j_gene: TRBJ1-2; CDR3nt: TGTGCCAGCAGCACCCATCAGGGGGCGAACTATGGCTACACCTTC; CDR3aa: CASSTHQGANYGYTF
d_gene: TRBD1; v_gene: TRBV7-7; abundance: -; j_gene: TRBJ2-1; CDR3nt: TGTGCTAGCAGCTTAGGGCCAGGGGACAGGAATGAGCAGTTCTTC; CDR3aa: CASSLGPGDRNEQFF
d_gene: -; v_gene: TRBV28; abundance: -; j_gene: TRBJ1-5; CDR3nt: TGTGCCAGCAGTTTAGGTGATGGGTCAGGCAATCAGCCCCAGCATTTT; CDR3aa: CASSLGDGSGNQPQHF
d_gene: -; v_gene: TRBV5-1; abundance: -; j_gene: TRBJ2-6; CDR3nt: TGCGCCAGCAGTCCAGAGGGGAACTGGGCCAACGTCCTGACTTTC; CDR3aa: CASSPEGNWANVLTF
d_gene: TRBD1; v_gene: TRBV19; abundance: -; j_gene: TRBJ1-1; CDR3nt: TGTGCCAGTAGTATTTGGACAGGGTCGGACACTGAAGCTTTCTTT; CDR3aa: CASSIWTGSDTEAFF
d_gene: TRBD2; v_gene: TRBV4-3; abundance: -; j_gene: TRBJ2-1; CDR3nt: TGCGCCAGCAGCCATGAGGCTAGCGGGAACAATGAGCAGTTCTTC; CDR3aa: CASSHEASGNNEQFF
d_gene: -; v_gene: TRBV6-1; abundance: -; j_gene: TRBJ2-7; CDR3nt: TGTGCCAGCAGTGTCGGACCGCGCTACGAGCAGTACTTC; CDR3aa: CASSVGPRYEQYF
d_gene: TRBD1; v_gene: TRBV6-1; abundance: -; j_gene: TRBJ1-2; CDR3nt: TGTGCCAGCAGGGCCCCGGGACAGGGGTATGGCTACACCTTC; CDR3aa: CASRAPGQGYGYTF
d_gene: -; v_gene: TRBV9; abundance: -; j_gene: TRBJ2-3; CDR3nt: TGTGCCAGCAGCGTAGGACAGGTTGGCACAGATACGCAGTATTTT; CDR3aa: CASSVGQVGTDTQYF
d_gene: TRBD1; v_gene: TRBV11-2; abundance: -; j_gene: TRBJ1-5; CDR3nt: TGTGCCAGCAGGGGCACCGGGACAGGGTTGTATCAGCCCCAGCATTTT; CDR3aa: CASRGTGTGLYQPQHF
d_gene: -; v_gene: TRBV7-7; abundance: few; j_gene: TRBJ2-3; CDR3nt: TGTGCCAGCAGCTTACATCACGGAGATACGCAGTATTTT; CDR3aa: CASSLHHGDTQYF
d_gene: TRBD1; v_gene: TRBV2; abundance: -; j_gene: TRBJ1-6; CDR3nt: TGTGCCAGCAGGGGGACAGGGGTTAATTCACCCCTCCACTTT; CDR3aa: CASRGTGVNSPLHF
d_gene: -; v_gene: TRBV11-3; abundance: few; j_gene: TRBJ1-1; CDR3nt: TGTGCCAGCAGCTTAACCGAGAACACTGAAGCTTTCTTT; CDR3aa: CASSLTENTEAFF
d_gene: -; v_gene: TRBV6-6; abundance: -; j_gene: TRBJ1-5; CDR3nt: TGTGCCAGCACCAACCATGTGGGGGATTTCCAGCCCCAGCATTTT; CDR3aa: CASTNHVGDFQPQHF
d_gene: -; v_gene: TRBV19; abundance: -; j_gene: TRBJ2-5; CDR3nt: TGTGCCAGTAGTATAAAGCTTCCCGTCTTGGGGGTTCCCCAAGAGACCCAGTACTTC; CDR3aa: CASSIKLPVLGVPQETQYF
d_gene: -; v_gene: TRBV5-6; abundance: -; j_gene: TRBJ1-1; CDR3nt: TGTGCCAGCAGCCCAAAAAATGGGCCCGGGCTTAACACTGAAGCTTTCTTT; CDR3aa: CASSPKNGPGLNTEAFF
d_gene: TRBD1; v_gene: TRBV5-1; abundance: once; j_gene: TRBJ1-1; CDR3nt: TGCGCCAGCAGCTTAAAGACAGGGACTTCGGAAGCTTTCTTT; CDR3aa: CASSLKTGTSEAFF
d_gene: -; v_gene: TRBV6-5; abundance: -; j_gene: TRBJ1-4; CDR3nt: TGTGCCAGCAGTTCGTATGAAAAACTGTTTTTT; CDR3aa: CASSSYEKLFF
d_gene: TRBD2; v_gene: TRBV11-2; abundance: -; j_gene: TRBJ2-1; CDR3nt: TGTGCCAGCAGCCCCCAGGTGACTAGCGGGGCCTACAATGAGCAGTTCTTC; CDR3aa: CASSPQVTSGAYNEQFF